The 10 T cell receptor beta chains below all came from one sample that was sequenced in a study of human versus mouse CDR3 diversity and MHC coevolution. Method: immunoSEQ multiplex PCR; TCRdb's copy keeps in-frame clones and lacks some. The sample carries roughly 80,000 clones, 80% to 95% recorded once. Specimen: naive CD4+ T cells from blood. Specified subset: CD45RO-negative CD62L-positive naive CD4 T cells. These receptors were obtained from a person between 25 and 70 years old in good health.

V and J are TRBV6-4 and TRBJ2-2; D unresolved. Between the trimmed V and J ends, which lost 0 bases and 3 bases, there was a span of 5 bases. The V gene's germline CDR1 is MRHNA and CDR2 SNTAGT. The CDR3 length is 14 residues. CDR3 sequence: CASSDSHHTGELFF. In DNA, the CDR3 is TGTGCCAGCAGTGACTCCCATCACACCGGGGAGCTGTTTTTT.

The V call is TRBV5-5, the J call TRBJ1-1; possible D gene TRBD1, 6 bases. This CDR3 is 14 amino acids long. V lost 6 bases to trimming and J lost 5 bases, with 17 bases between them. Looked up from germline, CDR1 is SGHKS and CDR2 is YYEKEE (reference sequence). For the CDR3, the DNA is TGTGCCAGCACGAGACTGGGAGGGGGGACTGAAGCTTTCTTT. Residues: CASTRLGGGTEAFF.

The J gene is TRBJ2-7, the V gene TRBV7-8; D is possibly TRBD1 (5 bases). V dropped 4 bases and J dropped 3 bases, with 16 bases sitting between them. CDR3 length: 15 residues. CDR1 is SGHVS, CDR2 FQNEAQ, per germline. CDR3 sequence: CASSSRVGLDYEQYF. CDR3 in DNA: TGTGCCAGCAGCTCCAGGGTAGGGTTAGACTACGAGCAGTACTTC.

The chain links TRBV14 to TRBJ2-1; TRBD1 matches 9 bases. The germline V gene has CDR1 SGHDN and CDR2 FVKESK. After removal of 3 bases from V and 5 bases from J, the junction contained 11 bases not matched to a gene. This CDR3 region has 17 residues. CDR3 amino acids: CASSQAGTGNPNNEQFF. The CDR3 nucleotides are TGTGCCAGCAGCCAGGCCGGGACAGGGAACCCCAACAATGAGCAGTTCTTC.

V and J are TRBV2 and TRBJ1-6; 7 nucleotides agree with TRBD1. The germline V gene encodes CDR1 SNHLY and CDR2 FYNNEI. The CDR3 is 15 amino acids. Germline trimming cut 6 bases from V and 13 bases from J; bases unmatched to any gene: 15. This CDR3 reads CASRGQVLNSSPLHF. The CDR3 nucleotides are TGTGCCAGCAGAGGACAGGTTCTCAATTCTTCGCCCCTCCACTTT.

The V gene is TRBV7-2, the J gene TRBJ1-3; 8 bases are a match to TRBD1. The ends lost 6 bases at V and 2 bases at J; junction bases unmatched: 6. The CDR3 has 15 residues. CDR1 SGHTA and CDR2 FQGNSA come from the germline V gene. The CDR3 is CASRTGQGPGNTIYF. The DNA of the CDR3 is TGTGCCAGCAGAACCGGACAGGGCCCTGGAAACACCATATATTTT.

CDR3 sequence reads: CASTLNQGRGETQYF. The CDR3, as DNA: TGTGCCAGCACTCTTAATCAGGGTCGAGGAGAGACCCAGTACTTC. The chain joins TRBV7-2 to TRBJ2-5; D possibly corresponds to TRBD1 (5 bases). Germline V CDR1 and CDR2: SGHTA, FQGNSA. The V end lost 7 bases, the J end lost 4 bases, and 19 bases lay between the germline ends. This CDR3 comprises 15 residues.

In nucleotides, the CDR3 is TGTGCCACCAGCAGAGGAAATAGCGGGGAAGCCAAAAACATTCAGTACTTC. It encodes CATSRGNSGEAKNIQYF. The chain recombines TRBV15 with TRBJ2-4, with TRBD2 identical over 8 bases. Germline values: CDR1 LNHNV, CDR2 YYDKDF (reference sequence). V was clipped by 1 base and J by 0 bases; unmatched bases: 5. The CDR3 runs 17 residues.

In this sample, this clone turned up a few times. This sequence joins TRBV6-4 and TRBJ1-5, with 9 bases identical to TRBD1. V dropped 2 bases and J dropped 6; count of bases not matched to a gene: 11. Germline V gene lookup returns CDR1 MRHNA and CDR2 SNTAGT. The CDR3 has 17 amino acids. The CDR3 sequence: CASSDLDRGRPGQPQHF. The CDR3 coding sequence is TGTGCCAGCAGTGACCTGGACAGGGGCCGTCCCGGTCAGCCCCAGCATTTT.

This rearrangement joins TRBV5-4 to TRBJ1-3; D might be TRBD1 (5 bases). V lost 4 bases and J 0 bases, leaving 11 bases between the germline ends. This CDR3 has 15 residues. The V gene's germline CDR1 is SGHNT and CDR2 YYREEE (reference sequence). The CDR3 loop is CASSPRQNSGNTIYF. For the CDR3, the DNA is TGTGCCAGCAGCCCACGACAGAACTCTGGAAACACCATATATTTT. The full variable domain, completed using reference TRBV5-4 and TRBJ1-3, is ETGVTQSPTHLIKTRGQQVTLRCSSQSGHNTVSWYQQALGQGPQFIFQYYREEENGRGNFPPRFSGLQFPNYSSELNVNALELDDSALYLCASSPRQNSGNTIYFGEGSWLTVV.